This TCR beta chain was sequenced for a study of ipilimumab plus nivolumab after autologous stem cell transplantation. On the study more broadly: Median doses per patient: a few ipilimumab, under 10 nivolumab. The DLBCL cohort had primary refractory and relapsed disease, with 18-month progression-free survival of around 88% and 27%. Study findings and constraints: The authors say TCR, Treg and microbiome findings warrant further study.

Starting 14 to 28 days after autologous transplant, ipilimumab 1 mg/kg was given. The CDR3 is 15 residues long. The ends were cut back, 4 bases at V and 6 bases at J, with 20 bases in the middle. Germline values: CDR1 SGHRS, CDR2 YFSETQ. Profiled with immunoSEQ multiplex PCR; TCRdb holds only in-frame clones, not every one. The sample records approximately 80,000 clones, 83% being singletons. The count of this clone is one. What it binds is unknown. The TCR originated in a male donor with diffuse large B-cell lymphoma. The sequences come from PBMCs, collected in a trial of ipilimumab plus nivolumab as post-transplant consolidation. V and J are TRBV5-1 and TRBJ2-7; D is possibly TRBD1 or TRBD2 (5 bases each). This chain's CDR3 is CASSLTHGALSEQYF. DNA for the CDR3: TGCGCCAGCAGCCTGACCCACGGGGCTTTGAGCGAGCAGTACTTC.